What follows are 4 T cell receptor beta chains derived from one specimen sequenced in a study of post-analysis software for immune sequencing data. For these receptors, no antigen is known. Study-wide findings and caveats: The five TRBV segments detected at higher frequency in patients than in controls included TRBV5-6, TRBV5-1 and TRBV20-1.

The TCR beta cDNA libraries contained unique molecular identifiers. TCRdb itself ran the PCR reads through MiXCR, one entry per CDR3 protein. The profile shows roughly 580,000 distinct CDR3 sequences, roughly 46% of them singletons. Sequencing was performed on blood. The receptor set was obtained from a girl aged 10-17 years with multiple sclerosis.

The CDR3 loop is CAISGGAAGDSYNEQFF. In DNA form, the CDR3 reads TGTGCCATCAGTGGCGGGGCAGCGGGAGATTCCTACAATGAGCAGTTCTTC. The V gene is TRBV10-3, the J gene TRBJ2-1; 8 nucleotides align to TRBD2. With 4 bases clipped from V and 1 base from J, the junction kept 9 bases outside the gene matches. Per the germline V gene, CDR1 is ENHRY and CDR2 is SYGVKD. The CDR3 runs 17 residues.

V and J are TRBV5-1 and TRBJ2-1, with D possibly TRBD2 on 5 matching bases. CDR3 size: 16 residues. Trimming took off 0 bases at V and 8 bases at J, with 18 bases between the two ends. CDR1 is SGHRS, CDR2 YFSETQ, per germline. CDR3 coding DNA: TGCGCCAGCAGCTTGGCCGGAGCTAGCTTGAGCGATGAGCAGTTCTTC. Its protein is CASSLAGASLSDEQFF.

V usage is TRBV29-1 and J usage is TRBJ2-4, with 10 bases aligning to TRBD1. The J call may be wrong; the DNA end is better matched by TRBJ2-7. Germline lookup yields CDR1 SQVTM and CDR2 ANQGSEA. The CDR3 runs 13 residues. The CDR3 loop is CSVELGTGDEQYF. CDR3 nucleotides: TGCAGCGTTGAATTGGGGACAGGGGACGAGCAGTACTTC.

The V call is TRBV7-2, the J call TRBJ2-1; 8 nucleotides agree with TRBD2. Losses at the gene ends were 5 bases for V and 10 bases for J; bases not matched to a gene: 13. This CDR3 region has 15 residues. CDR1 is SGHTA and CDR2 is FQGNSA in the germline V gene. CDR3 nucleotides: TGTGCCAGCAGCCCACCGTTTAGCGGGGTAAGGGAGCAGTTCTTC. Residues: CASSPPFSGVREQFF. The full variable domain, in which reference TRBV7-2 and TRBJ2-1 provide the parts outside the CDR3, is GAGVSQSPSNKVTEKGKDVELRCDPISGHTALYWYRQSLGQGLEFLIYFQGNSAPDKSGLPSDRFSAERTGGSVSTLTIQRTQQEDSAVYLCASSPPFSGVREQFFGPGTRLTVL.